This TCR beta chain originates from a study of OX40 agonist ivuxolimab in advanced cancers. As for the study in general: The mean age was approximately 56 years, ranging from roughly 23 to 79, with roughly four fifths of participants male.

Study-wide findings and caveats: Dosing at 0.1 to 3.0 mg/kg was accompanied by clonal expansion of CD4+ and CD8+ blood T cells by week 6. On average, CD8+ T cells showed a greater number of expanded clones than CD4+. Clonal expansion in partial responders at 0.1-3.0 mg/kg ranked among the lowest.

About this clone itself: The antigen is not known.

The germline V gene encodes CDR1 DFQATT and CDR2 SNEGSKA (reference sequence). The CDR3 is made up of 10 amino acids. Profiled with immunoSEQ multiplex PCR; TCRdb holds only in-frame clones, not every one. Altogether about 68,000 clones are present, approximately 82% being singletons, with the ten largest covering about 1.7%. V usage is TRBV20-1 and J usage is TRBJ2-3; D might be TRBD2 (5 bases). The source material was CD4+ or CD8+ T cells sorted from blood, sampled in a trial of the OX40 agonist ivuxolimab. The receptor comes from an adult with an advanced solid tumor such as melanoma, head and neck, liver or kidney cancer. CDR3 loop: CRAGADTQYF. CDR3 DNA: TGCAGGGCCGGGGCAGATACGCAGTATTTT.